This TCR beta chain was retrieved from a study of T cell clones after liver transplantation. Study findings and constraints: Low donor cell numbers restricted donor-reactive repertoire measurement in a couple of subjects.

This CDR3 has 15 amino acids. V was pared by 5 bases and J by 4 bases, with 8 bases of the junction left unmatched. Germline V gives CDR1 LNHDA, CDR2 SQIVND (reference sequence). Method: immunoSEQ multiplex PCR; TCRdb's copy keeps in-frame clones and lacks some. Found here are roughly 70,000 clones, over 85% of them singletons; the top ten hold roughly 3%. With respect to this clone: Its target is unknown.

The receptor's source is a human donor who received a liver transplant. The chain joins TRBV19 to TRBJ2-7, with 10 bases identical to TRBD2. The sample in question was CD4+ T cells from blood, obtained before liver transplant. The CDR3 sequence is CASSPLAGVTYEQYF. In DNA form, the CDR3 reads TGTGCCAGTAGTCCCCTAGCGGGAGTTACGTACGAGCAGTACTTC.